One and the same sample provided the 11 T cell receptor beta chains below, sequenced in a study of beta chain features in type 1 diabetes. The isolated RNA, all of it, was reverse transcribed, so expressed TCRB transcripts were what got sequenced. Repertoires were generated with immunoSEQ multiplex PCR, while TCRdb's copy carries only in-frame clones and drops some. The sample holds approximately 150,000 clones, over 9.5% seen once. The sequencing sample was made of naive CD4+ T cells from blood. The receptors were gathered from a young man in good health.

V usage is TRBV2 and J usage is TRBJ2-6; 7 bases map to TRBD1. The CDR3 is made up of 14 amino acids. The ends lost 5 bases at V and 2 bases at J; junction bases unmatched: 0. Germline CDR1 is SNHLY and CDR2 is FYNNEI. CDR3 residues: CASSTGAGANVLTF. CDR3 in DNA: TGTGCCAGCAGTACAGGGGCTGGGGCCAACGTCCTGACTTTC. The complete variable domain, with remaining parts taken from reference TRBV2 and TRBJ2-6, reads EPEVTQTPSHQVTQMGQEVILRCVPISNHLYFYWYRQILGQKVEFLVSFYNNEISEKSEIFDDQFSVERPDGSNFTLKIRSTKLEDSAMYFCASSTGAGANVLTFGAGSRLTVL.

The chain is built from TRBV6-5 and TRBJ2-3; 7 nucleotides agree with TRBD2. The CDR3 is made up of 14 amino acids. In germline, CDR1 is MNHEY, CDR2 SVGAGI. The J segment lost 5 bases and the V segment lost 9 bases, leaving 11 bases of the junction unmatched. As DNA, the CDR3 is TGTGCCAGTGAACCGAGCGGGGAGGGAGATACGCAGTATTTT. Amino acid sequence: CASEPSGEGDTQYF.

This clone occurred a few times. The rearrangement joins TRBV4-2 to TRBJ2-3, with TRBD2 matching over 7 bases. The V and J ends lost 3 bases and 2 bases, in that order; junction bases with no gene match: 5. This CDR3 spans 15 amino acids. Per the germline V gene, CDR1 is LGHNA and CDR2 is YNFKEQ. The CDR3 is CASSQKRDATDTQYF. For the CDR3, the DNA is TGTGCCAGCAGCCAGAAGCGGGACGCCACAGATACGCAGTATTTT.

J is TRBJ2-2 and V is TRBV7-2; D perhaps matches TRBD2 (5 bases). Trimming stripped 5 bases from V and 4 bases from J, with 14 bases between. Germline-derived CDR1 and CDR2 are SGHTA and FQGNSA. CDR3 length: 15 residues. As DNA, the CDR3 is TGTGCCAGCAGCCGACTAAGCCCTGGCACCGGGGAGCTGTTTTTT. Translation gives CASSRLSPGTGELFF.

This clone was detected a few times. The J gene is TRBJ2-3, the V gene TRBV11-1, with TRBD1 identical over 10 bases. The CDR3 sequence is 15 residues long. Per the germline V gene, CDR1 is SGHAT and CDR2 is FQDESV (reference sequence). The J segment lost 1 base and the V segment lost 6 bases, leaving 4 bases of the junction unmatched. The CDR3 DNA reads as TGTGCCAGCAGTTGGGGACAGGGGCGCACAGATACGCAGTATTTT. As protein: CASSWGQGRTDTQYF. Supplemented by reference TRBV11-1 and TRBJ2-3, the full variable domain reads EAEVAQSPRYKITEKSQAVAFWCDPISGHATLYWYRQILGQGPELLVQFQDESVVDDSQLPKDRFSAERLKGVDSTLKIQPAELGDSAMYLCASSWGQGRTDTQYFGPGTRLTVL.

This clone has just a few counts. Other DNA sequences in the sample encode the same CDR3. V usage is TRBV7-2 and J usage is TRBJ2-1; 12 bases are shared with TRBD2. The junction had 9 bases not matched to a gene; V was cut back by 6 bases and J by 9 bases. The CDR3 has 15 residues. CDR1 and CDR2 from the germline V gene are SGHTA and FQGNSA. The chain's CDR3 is CASSTLAGGPGEQFF. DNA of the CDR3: TGTGCCAGCAGTACTCTAGCGGGGGGGCCGGGTGAGCAGTTCTTC. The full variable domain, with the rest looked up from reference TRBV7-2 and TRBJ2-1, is GAGVSQSPSNKVTEKGKDVELRCDPISGHTALYWYRQSLGQGLEFLIYFQGNSAPDKSGLPSDRFSAERTGGSVSTLTIQRTQQEDSAVYLCASSTLAGGPGEQFFGPGTRLTVL.

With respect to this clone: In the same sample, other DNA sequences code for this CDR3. The CDR3 region is CASSYSAGYGYTF. CDR3 nucleotides: TGTGCCAGCAGTTACTCAGCAGGCTATGGCTACACCTTC. The chain couples TRBV6-5 to TRBJ1-2; D gene ambiguous. Germline values: CDR1 MNHEY, CDR2 SVGAGI. V dropped 0 bases and J dropped 4 bases, with 6 bases sitting between them. CDR3 length: 13 amino acids.

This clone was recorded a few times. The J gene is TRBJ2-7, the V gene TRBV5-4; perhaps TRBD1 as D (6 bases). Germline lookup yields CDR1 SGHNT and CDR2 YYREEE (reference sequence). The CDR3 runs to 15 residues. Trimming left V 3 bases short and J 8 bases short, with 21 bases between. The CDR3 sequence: CASSSRTGYSSKQYF. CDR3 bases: TGTGCCAGCAGCTCCCGAACAGGGTACTCCTCCAAGCAGTACTTC. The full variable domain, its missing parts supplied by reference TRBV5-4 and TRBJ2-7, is ETGVTQSPTHLIKTRGQQVTLRCSSQSGHNTVSWYQQALGQGPQFIFQYYREEENGRGNFPPRFSGLQFPNYSSELNVNALELDDSALYLCASSSRTGYSSKQYFGPGTRLTVT.

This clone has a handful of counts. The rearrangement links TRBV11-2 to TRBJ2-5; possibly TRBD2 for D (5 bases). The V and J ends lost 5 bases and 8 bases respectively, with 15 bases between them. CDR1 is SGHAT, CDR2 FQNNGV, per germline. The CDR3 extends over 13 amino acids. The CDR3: CASSASSIGTQYF. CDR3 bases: TGTGCCAGCAGCGCTAGCTCGATTGGCACCCAGTACTTC.

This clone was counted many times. CDR3 region: CASSLSGYEQYF. CDR3 coding DNA: TGTGCCAGCAGCTTATCAGGGTACGAGCAGTACTTC. The rearrangement links TRBV7-9 to TRBJ2-7; a weak D match, TRBD1 (5 bases). CDR3 length: 12 amino acids. Germline V CDR1 and CDR2: SEHNR, FQNEAQ (reference sequence). V was cut by 2 bases and J by 4 bases, with 6 bases left in between.

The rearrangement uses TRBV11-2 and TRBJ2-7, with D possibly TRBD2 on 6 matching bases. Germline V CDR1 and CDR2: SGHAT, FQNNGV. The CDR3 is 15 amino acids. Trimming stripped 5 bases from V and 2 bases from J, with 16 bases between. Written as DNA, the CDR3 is TGTGCCAGCAGCCCAACGTCGGGGGTAGCCTACGAGCAGTACTTC. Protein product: CASSPTSGVAYEQYF.